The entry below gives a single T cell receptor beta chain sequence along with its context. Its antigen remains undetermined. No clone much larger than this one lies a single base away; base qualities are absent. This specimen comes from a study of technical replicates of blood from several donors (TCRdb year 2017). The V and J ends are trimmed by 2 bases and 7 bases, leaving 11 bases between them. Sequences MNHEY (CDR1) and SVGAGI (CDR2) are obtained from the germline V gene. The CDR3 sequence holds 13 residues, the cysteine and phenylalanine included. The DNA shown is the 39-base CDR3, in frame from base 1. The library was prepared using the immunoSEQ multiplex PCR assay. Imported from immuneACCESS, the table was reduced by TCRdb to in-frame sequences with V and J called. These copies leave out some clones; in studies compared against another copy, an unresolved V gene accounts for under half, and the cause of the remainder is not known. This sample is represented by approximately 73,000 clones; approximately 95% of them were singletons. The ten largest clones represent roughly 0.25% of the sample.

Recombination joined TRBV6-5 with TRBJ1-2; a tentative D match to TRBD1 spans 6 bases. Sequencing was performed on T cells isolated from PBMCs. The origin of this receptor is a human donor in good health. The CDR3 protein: CASSYGRGFGYTF. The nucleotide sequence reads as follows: TGTGCCAGCAGTTACGGGAGGGGGTTTGGCTACACCTTC.